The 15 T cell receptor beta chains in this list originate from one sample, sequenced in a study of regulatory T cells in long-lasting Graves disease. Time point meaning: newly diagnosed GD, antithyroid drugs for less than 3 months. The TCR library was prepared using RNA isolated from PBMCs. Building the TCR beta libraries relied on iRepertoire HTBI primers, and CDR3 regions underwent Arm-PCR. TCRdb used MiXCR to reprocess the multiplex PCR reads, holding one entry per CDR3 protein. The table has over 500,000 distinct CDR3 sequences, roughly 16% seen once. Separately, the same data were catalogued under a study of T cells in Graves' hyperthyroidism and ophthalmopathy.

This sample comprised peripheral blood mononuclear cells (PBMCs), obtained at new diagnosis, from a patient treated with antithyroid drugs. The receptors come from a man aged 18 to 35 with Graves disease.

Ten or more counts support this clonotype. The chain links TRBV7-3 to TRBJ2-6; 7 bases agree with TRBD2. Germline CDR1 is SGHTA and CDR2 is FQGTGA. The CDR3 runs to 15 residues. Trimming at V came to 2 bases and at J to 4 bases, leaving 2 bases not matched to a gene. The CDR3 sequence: CASSLEAGGANVLTF. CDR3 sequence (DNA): TGTGCCAGCAGCTTAGAAGCGGGGGGGGCCAACGTCCTGACTTTC.

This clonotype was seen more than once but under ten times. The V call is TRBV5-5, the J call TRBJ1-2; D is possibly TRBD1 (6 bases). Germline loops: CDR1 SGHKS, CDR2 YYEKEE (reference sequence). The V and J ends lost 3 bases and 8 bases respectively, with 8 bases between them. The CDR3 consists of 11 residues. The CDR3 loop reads CASSYREGYTF. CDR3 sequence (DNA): TGTGCCAGCAGCTACAGGGAGGGCTACACCTTC.

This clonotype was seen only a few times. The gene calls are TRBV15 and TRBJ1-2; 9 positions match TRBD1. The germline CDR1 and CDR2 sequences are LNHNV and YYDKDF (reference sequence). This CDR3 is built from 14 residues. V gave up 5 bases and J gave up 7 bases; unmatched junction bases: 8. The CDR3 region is CATSPRGQGSGYTF. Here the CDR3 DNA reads TGTGCCACCAGCCCGAGGGGACAGGGCTCTGGCTACACCTTC.

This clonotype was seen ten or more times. This CDR3 is CSASKREVYNEQFF. In DNA, the CDR3 is TGCAGTGCTAGTAAGCGGGAGGTCTACAATGAGCAGTTCTTC. The V gene is TRBV20-1, the J gene TRBJ2-1, with 9 positions matching TRBD2. The V gene end was trimmed by 3 bases and the J gene end by 3 bases; junction bases not matched to a gene: 3. Germline V gives CDR1 DFQATT, CDR2 SNEGSKA (reference sequence). The CDR3 loop spans 14 amino acids.

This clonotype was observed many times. Written as DNA, the CDR3 is TGTGCCAGCAGCTTACATGGCGGGAGAGAGACCCAGTACTTC. It specifies CASSLHGGRETQYF. V is TRBV12-3 or TRBV12-4 and J is TRBJ2-5; 7 bases align to TRBD2. After removal of 6 bases from V and 4 bases from J, the junction contained 8 bases not matched to a gene. This CDR3 is 14 amino acids long.

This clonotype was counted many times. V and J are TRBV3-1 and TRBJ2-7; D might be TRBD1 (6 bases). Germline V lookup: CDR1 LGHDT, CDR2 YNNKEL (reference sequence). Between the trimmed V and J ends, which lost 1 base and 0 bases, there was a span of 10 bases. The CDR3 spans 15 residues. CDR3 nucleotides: TGTGCCAGCAGCCAAGCGGCAGGGGCCTCCTACGAGCAGTACTTC. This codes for CASSQAAGASYEQYF.

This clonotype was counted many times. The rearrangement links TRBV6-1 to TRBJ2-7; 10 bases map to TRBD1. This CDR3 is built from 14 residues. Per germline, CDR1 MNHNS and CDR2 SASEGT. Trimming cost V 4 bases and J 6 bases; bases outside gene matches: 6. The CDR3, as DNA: TGTGCCAGCAGTGCAGGACAGGGGGGTCGCGAGCAGTACTTC. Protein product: CASSAGQGGREQYF.

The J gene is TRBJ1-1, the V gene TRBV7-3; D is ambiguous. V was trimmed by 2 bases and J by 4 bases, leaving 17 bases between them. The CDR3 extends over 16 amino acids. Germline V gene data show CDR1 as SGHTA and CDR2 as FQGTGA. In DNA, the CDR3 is TGTGCCAGCAGCTTACCCTTCAGGCGGCCGGTCACTGAAGCTTTCTTT. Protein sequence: CASSLPFRRPVTEAFF. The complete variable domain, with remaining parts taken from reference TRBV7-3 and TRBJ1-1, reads GAGVSQTPSNKVTEKGKYVELRCDPISGHTALYWYRQSLGQGPEFLIYFQGTGAADDSGLPNDRFFAVRPEGSVSTLKIQRTERGDSAVYLCASSLPFRRPVTEAFFGQGTRLTVV.

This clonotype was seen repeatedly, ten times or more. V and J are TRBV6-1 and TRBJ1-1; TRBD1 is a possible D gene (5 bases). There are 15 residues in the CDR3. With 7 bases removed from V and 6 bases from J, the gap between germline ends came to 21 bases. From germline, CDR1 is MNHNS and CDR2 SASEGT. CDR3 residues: CASILNGGGSAEAFF. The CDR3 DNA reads TGTGCCAGCATCCTCAATGGGGGAGGCAGCGCTGAAGCTTTCTTT.

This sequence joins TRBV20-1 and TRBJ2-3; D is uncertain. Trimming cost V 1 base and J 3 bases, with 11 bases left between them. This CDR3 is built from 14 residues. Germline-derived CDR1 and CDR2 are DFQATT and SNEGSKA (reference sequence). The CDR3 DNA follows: TGCAGTGCTAGAGCGAGCTCCTATACAGATACGCAGTATTTT. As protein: CSARASSYTDTQYF.

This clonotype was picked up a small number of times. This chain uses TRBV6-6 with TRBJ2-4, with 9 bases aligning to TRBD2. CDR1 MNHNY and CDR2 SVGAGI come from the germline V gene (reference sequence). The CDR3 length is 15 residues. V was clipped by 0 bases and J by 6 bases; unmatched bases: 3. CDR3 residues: CASSYSIAGVNIQYF. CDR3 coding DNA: TGTGCCAGCAGTTACTCGATAGCGGGAGTAAACATTCAGTACTTC.

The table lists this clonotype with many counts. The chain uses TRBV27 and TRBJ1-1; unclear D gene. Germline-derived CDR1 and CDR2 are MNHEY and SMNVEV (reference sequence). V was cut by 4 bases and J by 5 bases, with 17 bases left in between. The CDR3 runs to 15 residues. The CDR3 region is CASSSNGYLGTEAFF. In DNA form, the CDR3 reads TGTGCCAGCAGTTCGAACGGCTACCTGGGGACTGAAGCTTTCTTT.

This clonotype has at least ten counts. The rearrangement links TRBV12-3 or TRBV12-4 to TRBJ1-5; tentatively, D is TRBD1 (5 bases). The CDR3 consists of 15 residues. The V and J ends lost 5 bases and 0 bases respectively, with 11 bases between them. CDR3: CASSGRRGSNQPQHF. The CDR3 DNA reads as TGTGCCAGCAGTGGGAGGAGGGGTAGCAATCAGCCCCAGCATTTT.

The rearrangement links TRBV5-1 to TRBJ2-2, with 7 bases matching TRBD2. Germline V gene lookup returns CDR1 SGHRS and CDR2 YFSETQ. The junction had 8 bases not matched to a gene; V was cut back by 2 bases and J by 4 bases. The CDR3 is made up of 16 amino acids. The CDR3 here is CASSFVAGELTGELFF. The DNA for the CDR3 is TGCGCCAGCAGCTTCGTGGCGGGAGAGCTCACCGGGGAGCTGTTTTTT.

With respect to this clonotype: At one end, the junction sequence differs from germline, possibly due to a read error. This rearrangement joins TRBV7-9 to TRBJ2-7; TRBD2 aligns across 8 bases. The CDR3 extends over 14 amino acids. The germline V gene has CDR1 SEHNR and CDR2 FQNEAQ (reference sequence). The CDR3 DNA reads TGTGCCAGCAGCTTGAGCGGGGGCCCACACGAGCAGCACTTC. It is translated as CASSLSGGPHEQHF.